This T cell receptor (beta chain) was profiled in a study of blood T cell repertoires in COVID-19. Whole-study context: The United States, Italy and Spain were the sources of the acute and convalescent COVID-19 samples. The analysed material was cDNA or gDNA that came from T cells, B-cell-depleted T cells, or PBMCs.

Produced via immunoSEQ multiplex PCR; TCRdb's table is partial and in-frame only. Found here are 120,000 or so clones, around 86% of them singletons; the top ten hold around 4%. Deletions cut 3 bases from V and 7 bases from J, with 9 bases between. Per germline, CDR1 SGHDN and CDR2 FVKESK. The CDR3 spans 12 residues. V usage is TRBV14 and J usage is TRBJ1-2; D unclear. What was sequenced was peripheral blood. This clonotype was sampled from a man aged 35-49 years with acute or convalescent COVID-19. CDR3 region: CASSQYRSGYTF. CDR3 DNA: TGTGCCAGCAGCCAGTATCGGTCTGGCTACACCTTC. The full variable domain, rest sourced from reference TRBV14 and TRBJ1-2, is EAGVTQFPSHSVIEKGQTVTLRCDPISGHDNLYWYRRVMGKEIKFLLHFVKESKQDESGMPNNRFLAERTGGTYSTLKVQPAELEDSGVYFCASSQYRSGYTFGSGTRLTVV.